The TCR beta chain described here comes from a study of graft-versus-host responses after intestinal transplantation (dated by TCRdb to the early 2020s). Regarding the research as a whole: The transplants that recipients got were multivisceral, liver-intestinal, or isolated intestinal. All recipients received anti-thymocyte globulin induction followed by maintenance tacrolimus and steroids for approximately 3 years. Bulk TCR-beta CDR3 sequencing was used to track graft-versus-host and host-versus-graft alloreactive T cell clones in the graft, circulation and bone marrow after intestinal transplantation. To identify alloreactive clones, pre-transplant mixed lymphocyte reaction products were sequenced and then compared with unstimulated pre-transplant donor and recipient T cells. Of the roughly 25 intestinal transplant recipients enrolled in the cohort, one of whom was a retransplant, 3 patients without pretransplant specimens were excluded. Donor T cell macrochimerism was defined as a peak of at least 4% donor T cells among recipient peripheral blood mononuclear cells. Samples from a few later patients were sequenced in-house on an Illumina MiSeq with MiXCR processing rather than by the commercial service.

The CDR1 and CDR2 encoded by the germline V gene (reference sequence) are SGHKS and YYEKEE. From the cysteine through the phenylalanine, the CDR3 covers 15 amino acids. The kept DNA is CDR3 alone, 45 bases in frame from the first base. Trimming takes 2 bases from V and 0 bases from J, and the germline ends sit 12 bases apart. Library method: the immunoSEQ multiplex PCR assay. For most patients, genomic DNA was isolated with the Qiagen DNeasy Blood and Tissue Kit and shipped frozen to Adaptive Biotechnologies for TCR sequencing. Adaptive Biotechnologies carried out high-throughput TCR-beta CDR3 sequencing of genomic DNA for most patients. From the authors' description of their analysis: TCR sequencing data for approximately 17 patients were retrieved from Adaptive's ImmunoSEQ software; a few other patients were processed with MiXCR and VDJtools. To correct CD4 versus CD8 sorting errors, any sequence found in both subsets at a frequency ratio below 5:1 was removed. CDR3 nucleotide sequences shared between donor and recipient were removed because their origin could not be assigned. To count as alloreactive, a clone needed at least 2-fold expansion over unstimulated cells and a minimum CFSE-low frequency of 0.002% (template counts) or 0.001% (read counts). Mappable clones were those detected in sequenced pre-transplant spleen, lymph node, or MLR CFSE-low populations of the donor or recipient. Cumulative frequency of alloreactive clones was calculated as a percentage of all sequences weighted by copy number. Not all clones reach the TCRdb copy of this immuneACCESS table, which keeps in-frame sequences only. Checked studies attribute under half of the gap to unresolved V genes and leave the rest unexplained. D and trimming were read from the DNA, whereas the V and J calls and clone size are those reported in that table. The sample yields roughly 80,000 clones; roughly 84% were counted once. The biggest ten clones account for around 7.8% of the sample.

Summary of the overall study and its limitations: Peak levels of circulating GvH clones were associated with declines in HvG clones early after transplant. Conclusions were limited by the relatively low number and heterogeneity of intestinal transplant patients. In patients with donor T cell macrochimerism, the allografts had high GvH to HvG T cell clonal ratios. GvH clones were detected in recipient bone marrow, and some of these GvH clones were observed earlier in ileal mucosa or blood, consistent with an intestinal mucosal origin.

The time point label corresponds to: cells obtained before transplantation from donor or recipient. CD3+CD4+ and CD3+CD8+ populations were FACS-sorted from unstimulated pre-transplant donor and recipient cells taken from spleen or lymph nodes. As for this clone: Which antigen it targets is not known. One base away there is no much larger clone; base qualities are not given.

This clonotype originated in a human donor who was the organ donor for an intestinal transplant. The sequencing here drew on unstimulated CD8+ T cells sorted from spleen or lymph node cells, taken before transplant. In this chain, TRBV5-5 is recombined with TRBJ2-7, with the D gene uncertain. Here is the DNA: TGTGCCAGCAGCTTTGGGCATACAAACTCCTACGAGCAGTACTTC. It specifies CASSFGHTNSYEQYF.